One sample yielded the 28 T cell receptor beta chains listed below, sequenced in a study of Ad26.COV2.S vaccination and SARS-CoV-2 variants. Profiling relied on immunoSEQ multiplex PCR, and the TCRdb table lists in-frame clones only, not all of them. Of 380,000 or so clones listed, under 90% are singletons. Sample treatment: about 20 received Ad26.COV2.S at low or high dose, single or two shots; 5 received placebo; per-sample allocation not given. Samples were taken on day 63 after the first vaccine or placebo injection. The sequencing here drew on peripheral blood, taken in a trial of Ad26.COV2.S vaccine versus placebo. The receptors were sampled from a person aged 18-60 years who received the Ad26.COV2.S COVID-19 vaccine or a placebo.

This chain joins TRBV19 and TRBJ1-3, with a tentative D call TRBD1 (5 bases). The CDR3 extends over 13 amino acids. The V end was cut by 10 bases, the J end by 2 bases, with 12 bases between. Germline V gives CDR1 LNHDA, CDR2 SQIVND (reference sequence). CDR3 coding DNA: TGTGCCACCGGTCAGACAGCTGGAAACACCATATATTTT. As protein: CATGQTAGNTIYF.

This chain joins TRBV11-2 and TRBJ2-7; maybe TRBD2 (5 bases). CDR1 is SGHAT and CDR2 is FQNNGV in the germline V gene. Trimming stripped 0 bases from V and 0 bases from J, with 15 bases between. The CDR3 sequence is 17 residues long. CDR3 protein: CASSLDSRLTRSYEQYF. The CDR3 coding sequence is TGTGCCAGCAGCTTAGACTCTAGACTAACCCGCTCCTACGAGCAGTACTTC.

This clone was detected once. Here the CDR3 reads CASSVHGGLGQPQHF. The CDR3 region has the DNA TGTGCCAGCAGCGTCCATGGGGGTCTGGGGCAGCCCCAGCATTTT. The chain combines TRBV9 with TRBJ1-5; possibly TRBD1 for D (5 bases). Germline values: CDR1 SGDLS, CDR2 YYNGEE. CDR3 length equals 15 residues. V was shortened by 2 bases and J by 7 bases, with 16 bases between the two germline ends.

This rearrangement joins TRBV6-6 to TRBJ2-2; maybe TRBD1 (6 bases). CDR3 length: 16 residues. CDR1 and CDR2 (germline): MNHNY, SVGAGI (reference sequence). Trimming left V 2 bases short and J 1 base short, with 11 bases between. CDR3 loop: CASSYRGQLNTGELFF. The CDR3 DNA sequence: TGTGCCAGCAGTTACCGTGGACAGTTGAACACCGGGGAGCTGTTTTTT.

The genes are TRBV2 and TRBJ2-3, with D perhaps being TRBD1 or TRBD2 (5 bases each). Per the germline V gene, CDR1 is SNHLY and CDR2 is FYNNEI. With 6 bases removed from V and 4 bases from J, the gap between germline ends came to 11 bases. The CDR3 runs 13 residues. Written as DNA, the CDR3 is TGTGCCAGCAGGGGGGACCAGGCAGATACGCAGTATTTT. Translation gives CASRGDQADTQYF.

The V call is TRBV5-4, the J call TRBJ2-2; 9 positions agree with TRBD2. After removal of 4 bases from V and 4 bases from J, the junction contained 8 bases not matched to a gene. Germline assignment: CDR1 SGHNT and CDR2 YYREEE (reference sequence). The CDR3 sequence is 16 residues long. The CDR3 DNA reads TGTGCCAGCAGCCGAGGGCGCGGGAGGGCCACCGGGGAGCTGTTTTTT. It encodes CASSRGRGRATGELFF.

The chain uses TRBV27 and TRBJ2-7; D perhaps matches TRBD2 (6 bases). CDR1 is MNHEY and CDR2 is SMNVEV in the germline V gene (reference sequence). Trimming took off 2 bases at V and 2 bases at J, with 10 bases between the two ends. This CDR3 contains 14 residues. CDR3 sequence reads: CASSLGGNTYEQYF. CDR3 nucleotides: TGTGCCAGCAGTTTAGGGGGGAACACCTACGAGCAGTACTTC.

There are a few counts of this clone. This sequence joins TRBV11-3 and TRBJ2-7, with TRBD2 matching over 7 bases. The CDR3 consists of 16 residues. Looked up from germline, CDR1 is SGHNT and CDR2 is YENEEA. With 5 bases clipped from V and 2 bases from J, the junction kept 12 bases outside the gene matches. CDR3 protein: CASSPDAGTTTYEQYF. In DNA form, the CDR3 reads TGTGCCAGCAGCCCCGATGCGGGGACTACTACCTACGAGCAGTACTTC.

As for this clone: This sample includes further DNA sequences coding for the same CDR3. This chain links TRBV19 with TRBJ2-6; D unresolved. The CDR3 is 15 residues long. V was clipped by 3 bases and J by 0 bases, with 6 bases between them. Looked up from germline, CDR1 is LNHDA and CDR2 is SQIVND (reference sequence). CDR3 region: CASSIFASGANVLTF. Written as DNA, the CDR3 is TGTGCCAGTAGTATCTTTGCCTCTGGGGCCAACGTCCTGACTTTC.

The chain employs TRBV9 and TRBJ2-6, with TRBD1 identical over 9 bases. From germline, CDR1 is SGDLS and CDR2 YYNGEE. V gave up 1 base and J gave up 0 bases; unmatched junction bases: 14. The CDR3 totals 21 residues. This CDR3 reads CASSVSSPTGGFDSGANVLTF. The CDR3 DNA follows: TGTGCCAGCAGCGTATCCTCGCCGACAGGGGGTTTCGACTCTGGGGCCAACGTCCTGACTTTC.

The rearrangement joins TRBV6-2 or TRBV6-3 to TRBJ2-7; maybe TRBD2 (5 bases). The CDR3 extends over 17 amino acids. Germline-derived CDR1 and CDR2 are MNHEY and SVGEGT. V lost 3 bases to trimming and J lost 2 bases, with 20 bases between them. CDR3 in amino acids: CASSYSRAWQNPYEQYF. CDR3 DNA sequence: TGTGCCAGCAGTTATTCGCGGGCTTGGCAGAACCCCTACGAGCAGTACTTC.

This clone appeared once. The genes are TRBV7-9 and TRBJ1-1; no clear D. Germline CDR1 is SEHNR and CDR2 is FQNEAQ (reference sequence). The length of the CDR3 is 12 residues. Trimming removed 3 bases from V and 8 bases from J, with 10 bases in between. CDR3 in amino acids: CASSFRGLEAFF. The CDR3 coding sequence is TGTGCCAGCAGCTTCCGGGGTCTAGAAGCTTTCTTT.

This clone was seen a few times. The CDR3 reads CATSDGGTGNFQPQHF. CDR3 DNA sequence: TGTGCCACCAGTGATGGAGGGACAGGGAATTTTCAGCCCCAGCATTTT. The chain recombines TRBV24-1 with TRBJ1-5; 9 bases are shared with TRBD1. V trimming: 3 bases; J trimming: 6 bases; junction bases outside the gene matches: 8. The CDR3 has 16 residues. CDR1 KGHDR and CDR2 SFDVKD come from the germline V gene.

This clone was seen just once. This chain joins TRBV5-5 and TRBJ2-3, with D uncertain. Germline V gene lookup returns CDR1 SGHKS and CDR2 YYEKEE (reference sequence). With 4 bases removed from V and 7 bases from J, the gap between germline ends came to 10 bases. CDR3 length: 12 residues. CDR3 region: CASSRTQNTQYF. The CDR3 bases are TGTGCCAGCAGCCGAACCCAGAATACGCAGTATTTT.

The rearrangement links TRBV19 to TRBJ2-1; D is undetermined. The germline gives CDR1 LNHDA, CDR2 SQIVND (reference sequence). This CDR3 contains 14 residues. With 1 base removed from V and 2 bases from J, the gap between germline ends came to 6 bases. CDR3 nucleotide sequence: TGTGCCAGTAGTATAGGCATGACCTACAATGAGCAGTTCTTC. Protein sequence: CASSIGMTYNEQFF.

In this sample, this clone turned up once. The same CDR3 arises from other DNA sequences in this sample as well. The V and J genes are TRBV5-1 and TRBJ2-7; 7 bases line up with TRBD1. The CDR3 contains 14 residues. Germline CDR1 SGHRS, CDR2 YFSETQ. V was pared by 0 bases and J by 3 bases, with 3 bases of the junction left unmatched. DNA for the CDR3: TGCGCCAGCAGCTTGGGGACAGGCCTCTACGAGCAGTACTTC. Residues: CASSLGTGLYEQYF.

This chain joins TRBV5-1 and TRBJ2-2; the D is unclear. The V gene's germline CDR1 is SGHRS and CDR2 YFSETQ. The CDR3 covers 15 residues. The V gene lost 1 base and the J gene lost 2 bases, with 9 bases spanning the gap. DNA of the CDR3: TGCGCCAGCAGCTTGATGAGGAGAAACACCGGGGAGCTGTTTTTT. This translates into CASSLMRRNTGELFF. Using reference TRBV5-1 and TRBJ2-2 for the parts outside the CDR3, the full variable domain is KAGVTQTPRYLIKTRGQQVTLSCSPISGHRSVSWYQQTPGQGLQFLFEYFSETQRNKGNFPGRFSGRQFSNSRSEMNVSTLELGDSALYLCASSLMRRNTGELFFGEGSRLTVL.

CDR3 residues: CSVEPLRGGNGYTF. The CDR3 region has the DNA TGCAGCGTTGAACCTCTCAGGGGGGGCAATGGCTACACCTTC. The chain links TRBV29-1 to TRBJ1-2, with 7 bases lining up with TRBD1. Germline CDR1 reads SQVTM; CDR2 reads ANQGSEA. This CDR3 has 14 amino acids. V was pared by 2 bases and J by 6 bases, with 9 bases of the junction left unmatched.

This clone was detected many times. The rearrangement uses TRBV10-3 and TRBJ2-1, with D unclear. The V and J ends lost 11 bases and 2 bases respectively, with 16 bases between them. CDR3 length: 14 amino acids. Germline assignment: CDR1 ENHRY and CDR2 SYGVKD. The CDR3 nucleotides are TGTGCCTCATCCCCGACACTAACCTACAATGAGCAGTTCTTC. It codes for CASSPTLTYNEQFF.

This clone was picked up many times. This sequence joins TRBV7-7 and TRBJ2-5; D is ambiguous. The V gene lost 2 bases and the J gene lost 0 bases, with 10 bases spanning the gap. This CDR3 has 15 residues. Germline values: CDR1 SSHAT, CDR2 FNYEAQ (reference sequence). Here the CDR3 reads CASSLSQNHQETQYF. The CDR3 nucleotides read TGTGCCAGCAGCTTAAGCCAGAACCACCAAGAGACCCAGTACTTC.

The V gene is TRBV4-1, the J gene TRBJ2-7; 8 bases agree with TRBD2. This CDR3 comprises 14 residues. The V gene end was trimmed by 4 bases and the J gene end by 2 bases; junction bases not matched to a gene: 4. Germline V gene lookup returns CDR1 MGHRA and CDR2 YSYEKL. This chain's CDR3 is CASSPNSGAYEQYF. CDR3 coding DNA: TGCGCCAGCAGCCCGAATAGCGGGGCCTACGAGCAGTACTTC.

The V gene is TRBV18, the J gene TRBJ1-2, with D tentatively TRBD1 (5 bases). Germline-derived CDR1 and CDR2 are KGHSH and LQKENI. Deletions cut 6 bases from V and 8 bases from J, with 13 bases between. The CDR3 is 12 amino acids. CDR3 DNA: TGTGCCAGCTCCGGGTTGGGGGTCGGCTACACCTTC. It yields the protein CASSGLGVGYTF.

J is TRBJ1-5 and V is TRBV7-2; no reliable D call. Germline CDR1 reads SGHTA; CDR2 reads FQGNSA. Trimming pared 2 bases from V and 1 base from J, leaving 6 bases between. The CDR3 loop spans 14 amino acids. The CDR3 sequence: CASSLIVSNQPQHF. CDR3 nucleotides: TGTGCCAGCAGCTTAATCGTCAGCAATCAGCCCCAGCATTTT.

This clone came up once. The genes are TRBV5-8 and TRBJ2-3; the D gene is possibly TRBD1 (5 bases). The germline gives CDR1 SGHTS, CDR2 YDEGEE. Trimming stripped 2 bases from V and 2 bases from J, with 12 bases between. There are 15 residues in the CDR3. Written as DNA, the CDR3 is TGTGCCAGCAGCTTTGGGGCGGATCCCACAGATACGCAGTATTTT. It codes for CASSFGADPTDTQYF.

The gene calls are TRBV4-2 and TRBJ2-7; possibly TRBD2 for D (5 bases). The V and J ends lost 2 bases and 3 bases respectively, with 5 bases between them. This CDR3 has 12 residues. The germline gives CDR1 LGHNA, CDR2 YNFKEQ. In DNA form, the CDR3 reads TGTGCCAGCAGCCAAAGCGGCTACGAGCAGTACTTC. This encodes CASSQSGYEQYF.

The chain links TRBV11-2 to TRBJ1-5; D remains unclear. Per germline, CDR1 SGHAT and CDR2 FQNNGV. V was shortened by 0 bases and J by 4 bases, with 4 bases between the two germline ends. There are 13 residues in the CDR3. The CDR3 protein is CASSLDSNQPQHF. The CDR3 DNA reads TGTGCCAGCAGCTTAGACAGTAATCAGCCCCAGCATTTT.

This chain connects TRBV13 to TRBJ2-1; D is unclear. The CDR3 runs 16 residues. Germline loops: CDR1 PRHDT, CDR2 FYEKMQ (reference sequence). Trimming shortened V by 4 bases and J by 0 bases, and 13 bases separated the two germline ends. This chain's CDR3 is CASSSPTPSSYNEQFF. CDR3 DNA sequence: TGTGCCAGCAGCTCCCCGACTCCATCCTCCTACAATGAGCAGTTCTTC.

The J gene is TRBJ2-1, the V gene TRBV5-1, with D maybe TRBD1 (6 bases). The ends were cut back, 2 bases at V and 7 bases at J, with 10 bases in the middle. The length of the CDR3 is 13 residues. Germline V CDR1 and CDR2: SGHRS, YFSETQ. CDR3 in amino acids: CASSFNRENEQFF. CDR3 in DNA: TGCGCCAGCAGCTTTAACAGGGAAAATGAGCAGTTCTTC.